This T cell receptor beta chain came from a study of blood T cell repertoires in COVID-19 (dated by TCRdb to 2019 to 2021). Notes on the research overall: Samples covering the acute and convalescent phases of COVID-19 were provided by collaborators in the United States, Italy and Spain. The prospective study material was composed of cDNA or gDNA derived from T cells, B-cell-depleted T cells, or PBMCs. The dataset comprised deeply sampled blood TCRbeta repertoires from subjects exposed to, actively infected with, or recovered from COVID-19. The repertoires were released in a freely available public database intended as a resource for research on the immune response to SARS-CoV-2. The samples were drawn from two sources: the first 160 participants of the ongoing ImmuneRACE study, and 1,254 subjects contributed by 6 global collaborators. Nearly every sample came with metadata listing a de-identified subject ID, COVID-19 status, age in years and sex. HLA class I and class II types, where available, came from metadata supplied by the sample provider rather than from assay-based typing. Overall study results and their limits: Clinical and demographic metadata were provided uncurated, with the amount varying by source and participant.

The immunoSEQ Assay, a bias-controlled multiplex PCR, was used to amplify TCRbeta CDR3 regions from genomic DNA. The study's processing was this. Within the assay, amplification of reference gene primers was used to estimate how many nucleated cells each sample contained. To quantify the absolute abundance of each unique TCRbeta CDR3 rearrangement, sequence reads were collapsed and filtered. For each sample, productive Simpson clonality was calculated as the square root of Simpson's diversity index across productive rearrangements. In its TCRdb copy, this immuneACCESS table keeps in-frame sequences only and misses some clones. Where compared with another copy, unresolved V genes explain less than half of these, and the others have no known cause. The V and J calls and the clone size are those of that table, but D and trimming were determined from the DNA. This sample comprises tens of thousands of clones, more than 75% of them detected only once. The top ten constitute around 7% of the sample.

Each collaborating institution followed its own protocols to collect whole blood in K2EDTA tubes. For TCRbeta analysis, collaborators shipped samples in one of three forms: frozen whole blood, isolated PBMCs, or DNA extracted from either of those sample types. As to this clone: Its antigen is still unknown. No qualities accompany the bases; no much larger clone lies one base away.

Sequencing was performed on peripheral blood. The source is a human donor with acute or convalescent COVID-19. The donor label of this sample is uncertain.

Here the CDR3 is given as CATNGASGGDSTDTQYF. The DNA sequence reads TGTGCCACCAATGGGGCTAGCGGGGGCGATAGCACAGATACGCAGTATTTT. The sequence is built from TRBV19 and TRBJ2-3, with 10 junctional bases fitting TRBD2. Here V drops 10 bases and J drops 0 bases, and the junction holds 13 bases not matched to any gene. Via the germline V gene (reference sequence), CDR1 is LNHDA and CDR2 SQIVND. The CDR3 starts with the cysteine, ends with the phenylalanine, and has 17 residues. CDR3 DNA is the only sequence kept; it has 51 bases, read in frame from the first base.